The 9 T cell receptor beta chains given below trace back to one sample, sequenced in a study of CD4 T cells in relation to SARS-CoV-2 and coronaviruses (dated by TCRdb to 2020 to 2022). CD4+ T cells from unexposed donors were collected before the COVID-19 pandemic (2011-2018). Libraries came from the immunoSEQ multiplex PCR assay. What TCRdb holds here is the immuneACCESS table cut down to in-frame rearrangements. Part of the clones is not present; checked against another copy, under half of the missing clones reflect an unresolved V gene, and the others are unexplained. The sample includes 60,000 or so clones, with over 90% observed a single time. Around 0.14% of the sample comes from the top ten. Sequenced input: naive CD4+ T cells from PBMCs. The cell subset or site label here, explained by the study, means: naive CD4+ T cells isolated by negative enrichment. The receptor source for this set is a human donor in good health.

This clone showed up just once. The rearrangement links TRBV28 to TRBJ2-7; perhaps TRBD1 as D (6 bases). Per germline, CDR1 MDHEN and CDR2 SYDVKM. V lost 2 bases and J lost 2, with 19 bases in between. There are 17 residues in the CDR3. Here the CDR3 reads CASSLQQPGQLPYEQYF. CDR3 sequence (DNA): TGTGCCAGCAGTTTACAGCAACCCGGACAGTTACCCTACGAGCAGTACTTC.

This rearrangement joins TRBV7-6 to TRBJ2-5; 9 nucleotides agree with TRBD2. CDR3 length equals 18 residues. The V gene's germline CDR1 is SGHVS and CDR2 FNYEAQ. V was pared by 4 bases and J by 4 bases, with 16 bases of the junction left unmatched. CDR3 in DNA: TGTGCCAGCAGCTCTGGACGGCGGGAGGGCCCTTTTCGAGAGACCCAGTACTTC. This translates into CASSSGRREGPFRETQYF.

This sequence joins TRBV5-5 and TRBJ2-3; 9 bases fit TRBD2. Per germline, CDR1 SGHKS and CDR2 YYEKEE (reference sequence). CDR3 length: 16 amino acids. The V gene end was trimmed by 3 bases and the J gene end by 4 bases; junction bases not matched to a gene: 9. The CDR3 protein is CASSSNSGRRPDTQYF. CDR3 nucleotide sequence: TGTGCCAGCAGCTCTAATAGCGGGAGAAGGCCAGATACGCAGTATTTT.

The rearrangement joins TRBV7-6 to TRBJ2-2; 9 positions match TRBD1. Germline-derived CDR1 and CDR2 are SGHVS and FNYEAQ. The trim removed 5 bases at V and 6 bases at J, leaving 7 bases unmatched. The CDR3 sequence is 15 residues long. CDR3 DNA: TGTGCCAGCAGCCCCCGGGACAGGGTGGCCGGGGAGCTGTTTTTT. Amino acid sequence: CASSPRDRVAGELFF. The complete variable domain, with remaining parts taken from reference TRBV7-6 and TRBJ2-2, reads GAGVSQSPRYKVTKRGQDVALRCDPISGHVSLYWYRQALGQGPEFLTYFNYEAQQDKSGLPNDRFSAERPEGSISTLTIQRTEQRDSAMYRCASSPRDRVAGELFFGEGSRLTVL.

CDR3 nucleotide sequence: TGTGCCAGTAGTGTGGGACAGGGCCCCTACAATGAGCAGTTCTTC. Its translation is CASSVGQGPYNEQFF. This chain uses TRBV19 with TRBJ2-1, with TRBD1 matching over 9 bases. The CDR3 covers 15 residues. V was pared by 5 bases and J by 2 bases, with 4 bases of the junction left unmatched. Germline-derived CDR1 and CDR2 are LNHDA and SQIVND (reference sequence).

The genes are TRBV10-3 and TRBJ1-2; 8 bases map to TRBD1. This CDR3 region has 14 residues. Per germline, CDR1 ENHRY and CDR2 SYGVKD. J gave up 2 bases and V 1 base, and 0 bases lay outside the gene matches. The CDR3 spells CAISEWTGNYGYTF. CDR3 DNA: TGTGCCATCAGTGAGTGGACAGGGAACTATGGCTACACCTTC.

The chain is built from TRBV27 and TRBJ2-1; maybe TRBD1 (6 bases). The CDR3 spans 16 residues. The ends were cut back, 4 bases at V and 2 bases at J, with 15 bases in the middle. Germline assignment: CDR1 MNHEY and CDR2 SMNVEV (reference sequence). Here the CDR3 reads CASSSSGTPTYNEQFF. Here the CDR3 DNA reads TGTGCCAGCAGTTCCTCCGGGACACCCACCTACAATGAGCAGTTCTTC.

This clone was found once. The chain is built from TRBV19 and TRBJ2-4, with 9 bases matching TRBD2. This CDR3 has 16 residues. The junction had 13 bases not matched to a gene; V was cut back by 6 bases and J by 7 bases. Looked up from germline, CDR1 is LNHDA and CDR2 is SQIVND (reference sequence). The CDR3 is CASSRVSGRGRNIQYF. DNA of the CDR3: TGTGCCAGTAGCCGTGTTAGCGGGAGAGGTAGGAACATTCAGTACTTC.

The V and J genes are TRBV6-5 and TRBJ1-1, with 9 bases that match TRBD1. Germline V gene data show CDR1 as MNHEY and CDR2 as SVGAGI. The CDR3 contains 15 residues. J was trimmed by 0 bases and V by 6 bases; bases with no gene match: 5. CDR3 DNA sequence: TGTGCCAGCAGGAGGGACAGGGATTTGAACACTGAAGCTTTCTTT. This gives the protein CASRRDRDLNTEAFF.